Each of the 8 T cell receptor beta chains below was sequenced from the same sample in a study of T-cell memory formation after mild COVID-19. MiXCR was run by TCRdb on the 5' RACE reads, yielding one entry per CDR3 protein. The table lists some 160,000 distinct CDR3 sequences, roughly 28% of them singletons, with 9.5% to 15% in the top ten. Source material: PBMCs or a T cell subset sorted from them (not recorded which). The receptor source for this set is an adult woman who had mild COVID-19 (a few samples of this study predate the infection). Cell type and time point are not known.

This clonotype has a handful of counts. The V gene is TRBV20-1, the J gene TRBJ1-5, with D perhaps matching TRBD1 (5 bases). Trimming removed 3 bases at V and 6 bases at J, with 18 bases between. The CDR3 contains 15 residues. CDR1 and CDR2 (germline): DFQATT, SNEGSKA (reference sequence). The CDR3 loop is CSASPQGGGGQPQHF. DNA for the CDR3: TGCAGTGCTAGTCCCCAGGGAGGTGGGGGTCAGCCCCAGCATTTT.

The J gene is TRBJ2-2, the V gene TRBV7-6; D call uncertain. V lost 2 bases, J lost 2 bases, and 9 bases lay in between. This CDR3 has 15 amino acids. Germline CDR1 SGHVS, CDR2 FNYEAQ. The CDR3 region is CASSLQEINTGELFF. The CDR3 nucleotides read TGTGCCAGCAGCTTACAAGAGATCAACACCGGGGAGCTGTTTTTT.

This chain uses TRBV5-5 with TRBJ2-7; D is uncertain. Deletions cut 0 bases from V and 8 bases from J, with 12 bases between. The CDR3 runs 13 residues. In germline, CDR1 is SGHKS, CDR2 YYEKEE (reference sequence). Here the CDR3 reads CASSLEWGKKQYF. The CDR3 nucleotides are TGTGCCAGCAGCTTGGAGTGGGGTAAGAAGCAGTACTTC.

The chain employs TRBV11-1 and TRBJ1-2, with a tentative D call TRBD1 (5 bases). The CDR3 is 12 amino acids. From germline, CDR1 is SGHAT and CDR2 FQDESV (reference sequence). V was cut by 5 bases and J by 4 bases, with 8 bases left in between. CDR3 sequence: CASSPDSYGYTF. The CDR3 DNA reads TGTGCCAGCAGCCCTGACAGCTATGGCTACACCTTC. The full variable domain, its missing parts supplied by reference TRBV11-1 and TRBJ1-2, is EAEVAQSPRYKITEKSQAVAFWCDPISGHATLYWYRQILGQGPELLVQFQDESVVDDSQLPKDRFSAERLKGVDSTLKIQPAELGDSAMYLCASSPDSYGYTFGSGTRLTVV.

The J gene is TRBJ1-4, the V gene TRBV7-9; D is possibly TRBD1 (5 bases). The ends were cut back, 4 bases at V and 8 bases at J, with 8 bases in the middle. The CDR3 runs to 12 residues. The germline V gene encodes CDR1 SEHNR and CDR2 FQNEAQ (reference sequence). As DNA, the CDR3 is TGTGCCAGCAGCTCCGGGGCCGAAAAACTGTTTTTT. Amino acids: CASSSGAEKLFF.

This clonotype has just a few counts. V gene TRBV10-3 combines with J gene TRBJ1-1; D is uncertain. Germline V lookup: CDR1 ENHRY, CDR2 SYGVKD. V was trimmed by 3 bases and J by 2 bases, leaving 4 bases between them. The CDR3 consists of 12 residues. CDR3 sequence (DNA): TGTGCCATCAGTGACCGAAACACTGAAGCTTTCTTT. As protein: CAISDRNTEAFF.

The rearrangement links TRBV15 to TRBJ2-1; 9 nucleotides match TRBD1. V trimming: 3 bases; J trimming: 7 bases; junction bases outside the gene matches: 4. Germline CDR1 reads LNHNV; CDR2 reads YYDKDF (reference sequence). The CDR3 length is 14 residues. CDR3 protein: CATSRGQGLNEQFF. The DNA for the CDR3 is TGTGCCACCAGCAGGGGACAGGGCCTAAATGAGCAGTTCTTC.

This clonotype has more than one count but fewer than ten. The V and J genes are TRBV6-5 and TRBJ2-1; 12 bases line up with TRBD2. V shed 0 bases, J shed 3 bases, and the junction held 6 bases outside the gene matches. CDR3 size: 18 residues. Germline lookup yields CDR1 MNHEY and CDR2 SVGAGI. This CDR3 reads CASSYSPRLAGVYNEQFF. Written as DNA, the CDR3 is TGTGCCAGCAGTTACTCCCCAAGACTAGCGGGAGTCTACAATGAGCAGTTCTTC.